The 18 T cell receptor beta chains below all came from one sample that was sequenced in a study of Ad26.COV2.S vaccination and SARS-CoV-2 variants. Treatment here: roughly 19 received Ad26.COV2.S at low or high dose, single or two shots; 5 received placebo; per-sample allocation not given. All samples were drawn on day 63, counting from the first vaccine or placebo injection. Profiling relied on immunoSEQ multiplex PCR, and the TCRdb table lists in-frame clones only, not all of them. Of 380,000 or so clones in the sample, around nine tenths were seen once. The source material was peripheral blood, sampled in a trial of Ad26.COV2.S vaccine versus placebo. The receptors were gathered from a person aged 18-60 years who received the Ad26.COV2.S COVID-19 vaccine or a placebo.

The chain carries TRBV7-2 and TRBJ2-5; no firm D call. Between the trimmed V and J ends, which lost 3 bases and 2 bases, there was a span of 10 bases. CDR1 and CDR2 from the germline V gene are SGHTA and FQGNSA. This CDR3 spans 14 amino acids. The CDR3 sequence is CASSLGPSQETQYF. The CDR3 coding sequence is TGTGCCAGCAGCTTGGGCCCCAGTCAAGAGACCCAGTACTTC.

The chain links TRBV5-6 to TRBJ1-2; TRBD1 might be the D (6 bases). There are 15 residues in the CDR3. Trimming removed 3 bases from V and 8 bases from J, with 20 bases in between. Germline V CDR1 and CDR2: SGHDT, YYEEEE. Written as DNA, the CDR3 is TGTGCCAGCAGCTATAGTCCAGGGGAAGCTAACGGCTACACCTTC. Its translation is CASSYSPGEANGYTF.

The chain links TRBV7-2 to TRBJ1-1; the match to TRBD1 covers 7 bases. This CDR3 is built from 15 residues. CDR1 SGHTA and CDR2 FQGNSA come from the germline V gene. V gave up 7 bases and J gave up 2 bases; unmatched junction bases: 10. The CDR3 reads CASTGGGLRNTEAFF. In nucleotides, the CDR3 is TGTGCCAGCACCGGAGGGGGCCTTAGAAACACTGAAGCTTTCTTT.

V is TRBV14 and J is TRBJ1-3, with TRBD1 matching over 8 bases. The CDR3 length is 15 residues. Trimming removed 4 bases from V and 1 base from J; junction bases left unmatched: 3. Germline V gene lookup returns CDR1 SGHDN and CDR2 FVKESK. CDR3 loop: CASSPRTGSGNTIYF. CDR3 DNA sequence: TGTGCCAGCAGCCCCAGGACAGGGTCTGGAAACACCATATATTTT.

This rearrangement joins TRBV27 to TRBJ1-3; D uncertain. Germline lookup yields CDR1 MNHEY and CDR2 SMNVEV (reference sequence). This CDR3 spans 15 amino acids. V was clipped by 4 bases and J by 2 bases, with 12 bases between them. The CDR3, as DNA: TGTGCCAGCAGTTCGTGGGGTGAAGCTGGAAACACCATATATTTT. This gives the protein CASSSWGEAGNTIYF.

The table lists this clone with a count of one. The V gene is TRBV18, the J gene TRBJ1-1; 7 positions agree with TRBD1. The CDR3 runs 15 residues. The germline V gene has CDR1 KGHSH and CDR2 LQKENI. V lost 0 bases, J lost 4 bases, and 5 bases stayed unmatched. The CDR3 is CASSPPKTGLTEAFF. The CDR3 DNA reads TGTGCCAGCTCACCACCTAAGACAGGGCTCACTGAAGCTTTCTTT.

This chain uses TRBV19 with TRBJ2-2; D could derive from TRBD1 or TRBD2 (5 bases each). Germline V gene sequence: CDR1 LNHDA, CDR2 SQIVND (reference sequence). Trimming removed 10 bases at V and 4 bases at J, with 16 bases between. The CDR3 has 14 residues. CDR3 residues: CATLSEGSTGELFF. In DNA form, the CDR3 reads TGTGCCACCTTAAGTGAGGGGTCCACCGGGGAGCTGTTTTTT.

J is TRBJ1-6 and V is TRBV28; D unclear. V was shortened by 8 bases and J by 9 bases, with 11 bases between the two germline ends. From germline, CDR1 is MDHEN and CDR2 SYDVKM. The CDR3 extends over 12 amino acids. The CDR3 spells CASERFSSPLHF. The CDR3, as DNA: TGTGCCAGCGAGAGATTTTCTTCACCCCTCCACTTT.

This sequence joins TRBV6-6 and TRBJ1-4; no clear D gene. V lost 5 bases and J 7 bases, leaving 11 bases between the germline ends. The CDR3 is 13 residues long. Germline V gene sequence: CDR1 MNHNY, CDR2 SVGAGI (reference sequence). The CDR3 spells CASSRSLGEKLFF. The CDR3, as DNA: TGTGCCAGCAGTCGCAGTCTGGGTGAAAAACTGTTTTTT.

The CDR3 nucleotides read TGTGCCAGAAGCTTGGGCCGGCACATCAACCCTAGCGGTACTAGCACAGATACGCAGTATTTT. Translating it yields CARSLGRHINPSGTSTDTQYF. The V call is TRBV5-3, the J call TRBJ2-3; TRBD2 matches at 7 bases. TRBV5-3 is labeled an ORF, and its function is uncertain. With V trimmed by 0 bases and J by 0 bases, 19 bases remained unmatched. This CDR3 is built from 21 residues.

The gene calls are TRBV7-2 and TRBJ2-7, with D perhaps TRBD1 (6 bases). The V and J ends lost 3 bases and 1 base respectively, with 16 bases between them. The CDR3 extends over 16 amino acids. CDR1 and CDR2 (germline): SGHTA, FQGNSA. In DNA form, the CDR3 reads TGTGCCAGCAGCTTGCGTTCAGGGGAGAGATCCTACGAGCAGTACTTC. Its translation: CASSLRSGERSYEQYF. Using reference TRBV7-2 and TRBJ2-7 for the parts outside the CDR3, the full variable domain is GAGVSQSPSNKVTEKGKDVELRCDPISGHTALYWYRQSLGQGLEFLIYFQGNSAPDKSGLPSDRFSAERTGGSVSTLTIQRTQQEDSAVYLCASSLRSGERSYEQYFGPGTRLTVT.

The rearrangement uses TRBV6-2 or TRBV6-3 and TRBJ2-3, with D tentatively TRBD1 (6 bases). This CDR3 comprises 17 residues. V dropped 0 bases and J dropped 5 bases, with 18 bases sitting between them. Germline lookup yields CDR1 MNHEY and CDR2 SVGEGT. The chain's CDR3 is CASSYSGTPGHQDTQYF. Here the CDR3 DNA reads TGTGCCAGCAGTTACTCGGGCACCCCGGGACATCAAGATACGCAGTATTTT.

The chain uses TRBV19 and TRBJ2-3; a possible D gene is TRBD1 (6 bases). Trimming pared 7 bases from V and 0 bases from J, leaving 14 bases between. The germline V gene encodes CDR1 LNHDA and CDR2 SQIVND (reference sequence). The CDR3 runs to 15 residues. The DNA for the CDR3 is TGTGCCAGTAACTTACAGGGTCGGAGCACAGATACGCAGTATTTT. Its translation: CASNLQGRSTDTQYF.

As regards this clone: This same CDR3 is encoded by further DNA sequences in the sample. The chain joins TRBV4-2 to TRBJ2-7; 10 bases fit TRBD2. The CDR3 extends over 14 amino acids. Trimming at V came to 3 bases and at J to 4 bases, leaving 3 bases not matched to a gene. CDR1 is LGHNA, CDR2 YNFKEQ, per germline. CDR3 loop: CASSQGAGGYEQYF. The DNA of the CDR3 is TGTGCCAGCAGCCAGGGAGCGGGAGGGTACGAGCAGTACTTC.

This chain links TRBV4-1 with TRBJ1-1, with D possibly matching TRBD1 (6 bases). The CDR3 is 15 amino acids. Trimming took 3 bases from V and 4 from J, leaving 15 bases between them. In germline, CDR1 is MGHRA, CDR2 YSYEKL. The CDR3 region has the DNA TGCGCCAGCAGCCACCTCGCGGGGGCGGTCACTGAAGCTTTCTTT. Its translation: CASSHLAGAVTEAFF.

This chain connects TRBV2 to TRBJ2-5, with TRBD2 identical over 8 bases. CDR1 is SNHLY, CDR2 FYNNEI, per germline. V gave up 4 bases and J gave up 4 bases; unmatched junction bases: 2. The CDR3 covers 13 residues. In nucleotides, the CDR3 is TGTGCCAGCAGTGGGCTAGCGGGAGAGACCCAGTACTTC. Its translation: CASSGLAGETQYF.

This chain connects TRBV5-8 to TRBJ2-7; D gene ambiguous. Germline values: CDR1 SGHTS, CDR2 YDEGEE. CDR3 length equals 13 residues. Trimming pared 6 bases from V and 1 base from J, leaving 11 bases between. CDR3 sequence: CASTFMTSYEQYF. CDR3 DNA: TGTGCCAGCACCTTCATGACGTCCTACGAGCAGTACTTC.

This rearrangement joins TRBV5-1 to TRBJ2-5, with 7 bases matching TRBD1. The J segment lost 0 bases and the V segment lost 4 bases, leaving 3 bases of the junction unmatched. The CDR3 length is 14 residues. CDR1 is SGHRS and CDR2 is YFSETQ in the germline V gene. CDR3 coding DNA: TGCGCCAGCAGCATAGGGACAGACCAAGAGACCCAGTACTTC. Encoded protein: CASSIGTDQETQYF.